This T cell receptor (beta chain) is drawn from a study of T cell changes during pregnancy in multiple sclerosis. The CDR3 totals 15 residues. V lost 0 bases, J lost 8 bases, and 14 bases lay in between. Germline V gene sequence: CDR1 LGHNA, CDR2 YNFKEQ. Profiled with immunoSEQ multiplex PCR; TCRdb holds only in-frame clones, not every one. This table has about 56,000 clones, about 90% appearing once. J is TRBJ1-3 and V is TRBV4-2; D ambiguous. This clonotype was sampled from a female donor with multiple sclerosis, enrolled in a pregnancy study. This material consisted of CD4+ T cells from peripheral blood mononuclear cells, taken in the third trimester of pregnancy. CDR3 DNA: TGTGCCAGCAGCCAAGACTTCGCTAATCGAGACACCATATATTTT. Amino acids: CASSQDFANRDTIYF.